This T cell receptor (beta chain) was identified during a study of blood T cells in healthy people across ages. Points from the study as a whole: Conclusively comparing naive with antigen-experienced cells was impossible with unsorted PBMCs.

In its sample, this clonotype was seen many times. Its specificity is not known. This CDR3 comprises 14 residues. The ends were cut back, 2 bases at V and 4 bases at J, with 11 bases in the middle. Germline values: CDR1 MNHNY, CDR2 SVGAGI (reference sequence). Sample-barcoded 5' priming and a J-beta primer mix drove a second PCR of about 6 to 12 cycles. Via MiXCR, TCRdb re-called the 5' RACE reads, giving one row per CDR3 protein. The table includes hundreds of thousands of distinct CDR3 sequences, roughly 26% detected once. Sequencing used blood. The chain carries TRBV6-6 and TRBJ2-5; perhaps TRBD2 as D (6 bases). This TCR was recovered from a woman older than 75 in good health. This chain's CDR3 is CASSYGGIGETQYF. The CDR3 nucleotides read TGTGCCAGCAGTTACGGGGGGATAGGAGAGACCCAGTACTTC.